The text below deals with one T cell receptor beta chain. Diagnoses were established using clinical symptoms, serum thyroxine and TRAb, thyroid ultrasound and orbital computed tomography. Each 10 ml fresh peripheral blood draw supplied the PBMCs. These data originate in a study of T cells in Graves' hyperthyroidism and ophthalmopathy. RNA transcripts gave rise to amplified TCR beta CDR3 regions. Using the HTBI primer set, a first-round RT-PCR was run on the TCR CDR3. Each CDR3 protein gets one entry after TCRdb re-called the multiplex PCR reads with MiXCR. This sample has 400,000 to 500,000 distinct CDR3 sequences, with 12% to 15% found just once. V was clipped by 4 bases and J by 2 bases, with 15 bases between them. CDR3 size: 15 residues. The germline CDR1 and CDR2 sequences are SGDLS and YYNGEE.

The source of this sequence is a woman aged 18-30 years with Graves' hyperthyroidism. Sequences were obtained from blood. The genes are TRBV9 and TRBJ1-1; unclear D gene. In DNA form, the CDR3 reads TGTGCCAGCAGCACGACCTCGACGGGAAACACTGAAGCTTTCTTT. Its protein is CASSTTSTGNTEAFF.